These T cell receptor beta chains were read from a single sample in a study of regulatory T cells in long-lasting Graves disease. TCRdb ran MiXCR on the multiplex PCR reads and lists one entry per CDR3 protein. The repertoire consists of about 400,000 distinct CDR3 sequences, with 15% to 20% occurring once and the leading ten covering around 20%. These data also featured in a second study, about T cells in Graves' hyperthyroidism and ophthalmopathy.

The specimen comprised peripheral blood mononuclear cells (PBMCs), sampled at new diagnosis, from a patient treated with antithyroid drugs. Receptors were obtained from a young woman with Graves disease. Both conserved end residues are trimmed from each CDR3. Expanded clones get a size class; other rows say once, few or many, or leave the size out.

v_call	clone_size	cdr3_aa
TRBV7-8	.	ASSSSPAGGHDGELF
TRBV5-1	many	ASSSGTSGRIDEQF
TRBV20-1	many	SANTGGDYNEQF
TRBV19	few	ASSIDGSFGGWTEAF
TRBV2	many	ASSEEAPGRPIDTQY
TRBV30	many	AWMELAEHQETQY
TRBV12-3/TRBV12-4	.	ASSTAPGRNEQF
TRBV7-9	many	ASSPRLTSYEQY
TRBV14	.	ASSSSVISYEQY
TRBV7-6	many	ASSSGGRRTDTQY
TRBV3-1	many	ASSPIAASRETQY
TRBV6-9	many	ASSYLTGNQPQH
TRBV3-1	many	ASSQDPSRESSYNEQF
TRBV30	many	AALTSGTKGYT
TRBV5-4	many	ASSLVGLANEQF
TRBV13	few	ASSSQGALWEQY
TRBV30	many	AWSRRNQPQH
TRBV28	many	ASTNPAYEQY
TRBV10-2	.	ASRSTGGAYNEQF
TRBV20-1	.	SARVGPRETQY
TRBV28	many	ASSLGDSSTDTQY
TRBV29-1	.	SVEQGFGQY